This TCR beta chain was recorded in a study of blood T cell repertoires in COVID-19. Study-level information: COVID-19 samples collected from the United States, Italy and Spain covered acute and convalescent phases. In each case, the material was cDNA or gDNA derived from T cells, B-cell-depleted T cells, or PBMCs.

Methods used by the authors: Cell counts per sample came from amplifying reference gene primers. Repertoires were generated with immunoSEQ multiplex PCR, while TCRdb's copy carries only in-frame clones and drops some. Clone size and the V and J calls come from that table; the DNA yielded D and trimming. The table has around 250,000 clones, approximately 82% seen once. V was pared by 5 bases and J by 1 base, with 2 bases of the junction left unmatched. This CDR3 contains 14 residues. Per germline, CDR1 LGHNA and CDR2 YNFKEQ. On this clone: A much more abundant neighbour one base away suggests this may be a read error.

The specimen was peripheral blood. The receptor was derived from a man aged 25-40 years who had recovered from COVID-19. The chain employs TRBV4-2 and TRBJ1-1; 9 positions match TRBD1. CDR3 DNA sequence: TGTGCCAGCAGCTCGGGACAGGGGAACACTGAAGCTTTCTTT. Amino acid sequence: CASSSGQGNTEAFF.